Below, 24 T cell receptor beta chains from the same sample are listed, as sequenced in a study of shared clonotypes between healthy human individuals. CD8 cells regarded as naive lacked CD45RO, were positively chosen for CCR7, and omitted terminally differentiated effector memory CD45RA+ cells. This table comes from immunoSEQ multiplex PCR, and its TCRdb copy is limited to in-frame clones, with some not included. The table lists roughly 2.1 million clones, about 92% of them singletons. The sequenced sample was naive CD8+ T cells from PBMCs. The receptors were sampled from a man between 18 and 29 years old in good health. Some clones in this sample may be carry-over from other donors' samples.

This chain links TRBV28 with TRBJ2-5; 8 bases are shared with TRBD1. The CDR3 loop spans 17 amino acids. The junction had 16 bases not matched to a gene; V was cut back by 5 bases and J by 5 bases. CDR1 and CDR2 from the germline V gene are MDHEN and SYDVKM. The CDR3: CASSPVLDREMLETQYF. CDR3 coding DNA: TGTGCCAGCAGTCCGGTATTGGACAGGGAAATGTTGGAGACCCAGTACTTC. Drawing the rest from reference TRBV28 and TRBJ2-5, the complete variable domain is DVKVTQSSRYLVKRTGEKVFLECVQDMDHENMFWYRQDPGLGLRLIYFSYDVKMKEKGDIPEGYSVSREKKERFSLILESASTNQTSMYLCASSPVLDREMLETQYFGPGTRLLVL.

Details on this clone: This same CDR3 is encoded by further DNA sequences in the sample. The V and J genes are TRBV19 and TRBJ1-5; maybe TRBD1 (5 bases). Deletions cut 6 bases from V and 1 base from J, with 10 bases between. Germline V gene sequence: CDR1 LNHDA, CDR2 SQIVND (reference sequence). The CDR3 loop spans 14 amino acids. The CDR3 region is CASSVRDSNQPQHF. The CDR3 DNA reads as TGTGCCAGTAGCGTCCGGGACAGCAATCAGCCCCAGCATTTT. The full variable domain, in which reference TRBV19 and TRBJ1-5 provide the parts outside the CDR3, is DGGITQSPKYLFRKEGQNVTLSCEQNLNHDAMYWYRQDPGQGLRLIYYSQIVNDFQKGDIAEGYSVSREKKESFPLTVTSAQKNPTAFYLCASSVRDSNQPQHFGDGTRLSIL.

The V and J genes are TRBV7-8 and TRBJ2-2; a possible D gene is TRBD2 (5 bases). V was cut by 5 bases and J by 5 bases, with 21 bases left in between. This CDR3 contains 17 residues. CDR1 and CDR2 from the germline V gene are SGHVS and FQNEAQ. For the CDR3, the DNA is TGTGCCAGCAGCCCACTGGGGAAACAGCGGATGACCGGGGAGCTGTTTTTT. It translates to CASSPLGKQRMTGELFF.

V and J are TRBV28 and TRBJ2-6; 8 nucleotides align to TRBD2. The CDR3 is 15 residues long. Germline CDR1 MDHEN, CDR2 SYDVKM. V gave up 5 bases and J gave up 2 bases; unmatched junction bases: 2. CDR3 sequence: CASSAGGAGANVLTF. For the CDR3, the DNA is TGTGCCAGCAGTGCCGGGGGGGCTGGGGCCAACGTCCTGACTTTC.

Here the CDR3 reads CASSEGRVVINNEQFF. The CDR3 nucleotides are TGTGCCAGCAGTGAAGGAAGGGTAGTGATAAACAATGAGCAGTTCTTC. The V and J genes are TRBV6-1 and TRBJ2-1; the D is unclear. Trimming cost V 1 base and J 5 bases, with 15 bases left between them. This CDR3 has 16 amino acids. Germline V gives CDR1 MNHNS, CDR2 SASEGT.

The chain employs TRBV5-1 and TRBJ2-3, with 10 bases aligning to TRBD2. Germline CDR1 is SGHRS and CDR2 is YFSETQ. V trimming: 1 base; J trimming: 4 bases; junction bases outside the gene matches: 9. The CDR3 spans 17 residues. The DNA for the CDR3 is TGCGCCAGCAGCTTGTCCCTAGCGGGAGTTCGCTCAGATACGCAGTATTTT. Translated: CASSLSLAGVRSDTQYF.

The chain is built from TRBV7-3 and TRBJ2-7, with D tentatively TRBD2 (6 bases). Trimming removed 5 bases at V and 4 bases at J, with 18 bases between. Germline loops: CDR1 SGHTA, CDR2 FQGTGA. The CDR3 consists of 15 residues. CDR3: CASSAGRGNRYEQYF. CDR3 nucleotides: TGTGCCAGCAGCGCCGGCCGGGGGAATCGGTACGAGCAGTACTTC.

The gene calls are TRBV5-1 and TRBJ2-1, with TRBD2 identical over 11 bases. The CDR3 totals 18 residues. V gave up 3 bases and J gave up 3 bases; unmatched junction bases: 11. Germline V lookup: CDR1 SGHRS, CDR2 YFSETQ. CDR3 amino acids: CASSYGGPGLAVYNEQFF. CDR3 coding DNA: TGCGCCAGCAGCTATGGGGGCCCGGGACTAGCGGTCTACAATGAGCAGTTCTTC.

This clone was seen a few times. V usage is TRBV7-9 and J usage is TRBJ1-4; weak D call: TRBD1 (6 bases). Trimming removed 8 bases from V and 6 bases from J, with 13 bases in between. The CDR3 runs to 13 residues. Germline CDR1 is SEHNR and CDR2 is FQNEAQ (reference sequence). CDR3 protein: CASRHREDEKLFF. DNA for the CDR3: TGTGCCAGCCGCCACAGGGAAGATGAAAAACTGTTTTTT.

The V gene is TRBV5-6, the J gene TRBJ2-7, with 8 bases that match TRBD1. The CDR3 extends over 18 amino acids. Germline lookup yields CDR1 SGHDT and CDR2 YYEEEE. V lost 3 bases and J lost 3; bases outside the gene matches: 17. CDR3: CASSSIGQGETRVYEQYF. The CDR3 coding sequence is TGTGCCAGCAGCTCCATCGGACAGGGAGAAACCCGCGTCTACGAGCAGTACTTC.

Note on this clone: Additional DNA sequences in this sample encode the identical CDR3. The CDR3 loop reads CASSFLGENTEAFF. CDR3 coding DNA: TGTGCCAGCAGTTTCTTGGGGGAGAACACTGAAGCTTTCTTT. The chain joins TRBV28 to TRBJ1-1, with D tentatively TRBD1 (5 bases). CDR3 length equals 14 residues. The germline V and J ends were trimmed by 3 bases and 1 base, with 9 bases remaining between them. Germline lookup yields CDR1 MDHEN and CDR2 SYDVKM.

This chain connects TRBV5-6 to TRBJ2-2; 9 nucleotides agree with TRBD2. CDR1 is SGHDT, CDR2 YYEEEE, per germline. The CDR3 consists of 16 residues. Trimming cost V 1 base and J 4 bases; bases outside gene matches: 5. The chain's CDR3 is CASSLTASGATGELFF. The CDR3 nucleotides read TGTGCCAGCAGCTTGACGGCTAGCGGGGCCACCGGGGAGCTGTTTTTT.

The V gene is TRBV11-2, the J gene TRBJ2-7; D is unclear. The CDR3 has 14 amino acids. Germline V gene lookup returns CDR1 SGHAT and CDR2 FQNNGV. V was cut by 3 bases and J by 0 bases, with 9 bases left in between. The CDR3 sequence is CASSFEASSYEQYF. For the CDR3, the DNA is TGTGCCAGCAGCTTTGAGGCGAGCTCCTACGAGCAGTACTTC.

As for this clone: At the DNA level, this CDR3 is encoded by other sequences in the same sample as well. This rearrangement joins TRBV28 to TRBJ1-1, with D possibly TRBD1 on 6 matching bases. Trimming pared 1 base from V and 1 base from J, leaving 13 bases between. There are 16 residues in the CDR3. Per germline, CDR1 MDHEN and CDR2 SYDVKM. CDR3 coding DNA: TGTGCCAGCAGTTTATTAGTTTTACAGGGGAACACTGAAGCTTTCTTT. Translated: CASSLLVLQGNTEAFF.

As regards this clone: This same CDR3 is encoded by further DNA sequences in the sample. The chain is built from TRBV27 and TRBJ2-7; tentatively, D is TRBD2 (5 bases). There are 13 residues in the CDR3. Germline CDR1 is MNHEY and CDR2 is SMNVEV (reference sequence). Trimming removed 2 bases at V and 7 bases at J, with 12 bases between. This CDR3 is CASSLGRGYEQYF. CDR3 coding DNA: TGTGCCAGCAGTTTAGGAAGAGGGTATGAGCAGTACTTC.

The rearrangement links TRBV10-3 to TRBJ2-1; D assignment may be TRBD1 or TRBD2 (6 bases each). Germline-derived CDR1 and CDR2 are ENHRY and SYGVKD. This CDR3 region has 13 residues. Trimming took off 6 bases at V and 5 bases at J, with 11 bases between the two ends. The CDR3 DNA reads as TGTGCCATCAGCGGGGGCAGGGACAATGAGCAGTTCTTC. Translating it yields CAISGGRDNEQFF.

The V gene is TRBV30, the J gene TRBJ2-7; D is unclear. V was clipped by 0 bases and J by 2 bases, with 11 bases between them. The CDR3 covers 14 residues. Per germline, CDR1 GTSNPN and CDR2 SVGIG (reference sequence). The CDR3 loop reads CAWSVGLATYEQYF. The DNA of the CDR3 is TGTGCCTGGAGTGTAGGCCTCGCGACCTACGAGCAGTACTTC.

The rearrangement links TRBV29-1 to TRBJ1-1; 8 positions match TRBD1. This CDR3 comprises 14 residues. Germline assignment: CDR1 SQVTM and CDR2 ANQGSEA. Trimming cost V 5 bases and J 4 bases; bases outside gene matches: 9. The CDR3 coding sequence is TGCAGCGTTTTTCGGGACAGGTGGGGCACTGAAGCTTTCTTT. Translating it yields CSVFRDRWGTEAFF.

The chain couples TRBV27 to TRBJ1-1; TRBD1 is a possible D gene (5 bases). V was trimmed by 0 bases and J by 5 bases, leaving 13 bases between them. In germline, CDR1 is MNHEY, CDR2 SMNVEV (reference sequence). The CDR3 contains 15 residues. The CDR3 DNA is TGTGCCAGCAGTTTATCGATGGACGGGGGGACTGAAGCTTTCTTT. Its protein is CASSLSMDGGTEAFF.

V is TRBV4-1 and J is TRBJ1-1, with D tentatively TRBD1 (5 bases). The CDR3 is made up of 14 amino acids. Trimming stripped 4 bases from V and 1 base from J, with 10 bases between. Germline V gives CDR1 MGHRA, CDR2 YSYEKL. As DNA, the CDR3 is TGCGCCAGCAGCCGGGATACAGGGAACACTGAAGCTTTCTTT. Translation gives CASSRDTGNTEAFF.

The V and J genes are TRBV7-8 and TRBJ2-5, with D perhaps TRBD2 (5 bases). V was pared by 1 base and J by 2 bases, with 14 bases between. This CDR3 contains 16 residues. CDR1 and CDR2 (germline): SGHVS, FQNEAQ. This CDR3 reads CASSLVMGVLQETQYF. As DNA, the CDR3 is TGTGCCAGCAGCTTAGTGATGGGAGTATTGCAAGAGACCCAGTACTTC.

This chain links TRBV4-1 with TRBJ2-1; D possibly corresponds to TRBD2 (6 bases). The CDR3 has 16 residues. With 0 bases removed from V and 2 bases from J, the gap between germline ends came to 11 bases. Germline CDR1 is MGHRA and CDR2 is YSYEKL. The CDR3 DNA is TGCGCCAGCAGCCAAGATCGAACTAGCACCTACAATGAGCAGTTCTTC. Protein sequence: CASSQDRTSTYNEQFF.

This sequence joins TRBV27 and TRBJ1-5; D unclear. V lost 8 bases to trimming and J lost 4 bases, with 15 bases between them. Germline V gives CDR1 MNHEY, CDR2 SMNVEV (reference sequence). This CDR3 has 14 residues. The CDR3 nucleotides are TGTGCCAGCGGCCCGGGCCGAGGAAATCAGCCCCAGCATTTT. Its protein product is CASGPGRGNQPQHF.

V and J are TRBV7-9 and TRBJ1-1; the D gene is possibly TRBD1 (5 bases). Germline values: CDR1 SEHNR, CDR2 FQNEAQ (reference sequence). V was cut by 2 bases and J by 3 bases, with 10 bases left in between. There are 14 residues in the CDR3. In DNA form, the CDR3 reads TGTGCCAGCAGCTTAAATACGGGGCACACTGAAGCTTTCTTT. Translated: CASSLNTGHTEAFF.